The source of this T cell receptor (beta chain) is a study of T cells in Graves' hyperthyroidism and ophthalmopathy. With a duration under 2 months, the hyperthyroidism was newly diagnosed in patients aged 18 to 65. Diagnosing involved the use of clinical symptoms, serum thyroxine and TRAb, thyroid ultrasound and orbital computed tomography. This clonotype came up a few times. The ends were cut back, 2 bases at V and 0 bases at J, with 8 bases in the middle. The CDR3 extends over 15 amino acids. The germline V gene has CDR1 LGHNT and CDR2 FRNRAP. From RNA transcripts, TCR beta CDR3 regions were amplified. The study used the HTBI primer set for a first-round RT-PCR of the TCR CDR3. Each CDR3 protein gets one entry after TCRdb re-called the multiplex PCR reads with MiXCR. Of about 620,000 distinct CDR3 sequences detected, roughly 15% appear once; the ten largest clones hold around 4%.

J is TRBJ1-5 and V is TRBV12-5, with D uncertain. The sequenced sample was blood. The clonotype comes from a woman in her thirties with Graves' hyperthyroidism. The CDR3 protein is CASGLYLGSNQPQHF. CDR3 DNA sequence: TGTGCTAGTGGTTTGTATCTAGGTAGCAATCAGCCCCAGCATTTT.